What follows are 27 T cell receptor beta chains derived from one specimen sequenced in a study of T cells in women clearing cervical HPV infection. Using immunoSEQ multiplex PCR, the repertoire was profiled, and TCRdb retains in-frame clones only, with some absent. In all, the sample yields tens of thousands of clones. Sequenced input: blood buffy coat. Receptors were obtained from a woman aged 18-70 years with a cervical HPV16 infection that either progressed to CIN3+ or cleared (not recorded which).

In regard to this clone: The read halts 3 residues ahead of the CDR3 end, with the missing end drawn from the germline J gene. The chain couples TRBV5-6 to TRBJ2-3; TRBD2 might be the D (6 bases). The CDR3 totals 15 residues. The germline V gene has CDR1 SGHDT and CDR2 YYEEEE. The V gene lost 0 bases and the J gene lost 5 bases, with 13 bases spanning the gap. Here the CDR3 reads CASSLEGGGIDTQYF. Incomplete CDR3 DNA: TGTGCCAGCAGCTTGGAGGGTGGGGGGATAGATACG.

Concerning this clone itself: The read finishes 3 residues shy of the CDR3 end, and the germline J gene is used to complete it. The V call is TRBV5-5, the J call TRBJ2-7, with D tentatively TRBD1 (5 bases). V dropped 1 base and J dropped 2 bases, with 13 bases sitting between them. Germline-derived CDR1 and CDR2 are SGHKS and YYEKEE (reference sequence). This CDR3 comprises 15 residues. Partial CDR3 DNA: TGTGCCAGCAGCTTGCAGGCAGGGCTGGCCTACGAG. Translated, it gives CASSLQAGLAYE. The full CDR3 is CASSLQAGLAYEQYF. The whole variable domain, filled in from reference TRBV5-5 and TRBJ2-7, reads DAGVTQSPTHLIKTRGQQVTLRCSPISGHKSVSWYQQVLGQGPQFIFQYYEKEERGRGNFPDRFSARQFPNYSSELNVNALLLGDSALYLCASSLQAGLAYEQYFGPGTRLTVT.

Comment on this clone: The CDR3 end is not reached by the read, which stops 3 residues before it; the germline J gene fills it in. The rearrangement joins TRBV9 to TRBJ1-1; no reliable D call. Trimming took off 0 bases at V and 3 bases at J, with 9 bases between the two ends. CDR3 length equals 14 residues. Germline V lookup: CDR1 SGDLS, CDR2 YYNGEE. CDR3 region: CASSVEEVYTEAFF. CDR3 DNA, as far as it was read: TGTGCCAGCAGCGTAGAAGAGGTGTACACTGAA.

Comment on this clone: Sequencing ends 3 residues short of the CDR3 end; the germline J gene provides the rest. The chain employs TRBV7-9 and TRBJ1-6; the D is unclear. The CDR3 runs 14 residues. Trimming cost V 0 bases and J 6 bases, with 6 bases left between them. CDR1 SEHNR and CDR2 FQNEAQ come from the germline V gene (reference sequence). The CDR3 DNA, read in part, is TGTGCCAGCAGCTTAGCCTCGGGTAATTCACCC. This gives the protein CASSLASGNSP. The CDR3 as a whole reads CASSLASGNSPLHF. Full variable domain (outside the CDR3, taken from reference TRBV7-9 and TRBJ1-6): DTGVSQNPRHKITKRGQNVTFRCDPISEHNRLYWYRQTLGQGPEFLTYFQNEAQLEKSRLLSDRFSAERPKGSFSTLEIQRTEQGDSAMYLCASSLASGNSPLHFGNGTRLTVT.

As concerns this clone: With the read ending 3 residues before the CDR3 end, the germline J gene is used to fill in that end. V and J are TRBV5-6 and TRBJ1-2; TRBD1 agrees at 7 bases. This CDR3 spans 13 amino acids. Germline V CDR1 and CDR2: SGHDT, YYEEEE. J was trimmed by 4 bases and V by 2 bases; bases with no gene match: 2. CDR3 residues: CASSFRGTYGYTF. The DNA read from the CDR3 is TGTGCCAGCAGCTTCAGGGGGACCTATGGC.

The CDR3 bases that were read are TGTGCCAGCAGCGTAGCACCCAGGACCGGGGAG. The encoded protein is CASSVAPRTGE. Given in full, the CDR3 is CASSVAPRTGELFF. V and J are TRBV9 and TRBJ2-2; D remains ambiguous. Read sequence stops 3 residues before the CDR3 end, and the germline J gene provides the missing end. Germline assignment: CDR1 SGDLS and CDR2 YYNGEE. Trimming stripped 0 bases from V and 5 bases from J, with 8 bases between. The CDR3 runs to 14 residues.

About this clone: The CDR3 end lies 3 residues beyond the end of the read and is filled in from the germline J gene. The V call is TRBV28, the J call TRBJ1-5; the D is unclear. Germline assignment: CDR1 MDHEN and CDR2 SYDVKM. There are 15 residues in the CDR3. The germline V and J ends were trimmed by 6 bases and 0 bases, with 12 bases remaining between them. CDR3 amino acids: CASSQRVYSNQPQHF. The part of the CDR3 DNA that was read is TGTGCCAGCAGCCAAAGGGTATATAGCAATCAGCCC.

A word on this clone: The read gets to within 3 residues of the CDR3 end, and the germline J gene fills in the rest. The chain couples TRBV29-1 to TRBJ2-7, with 11 bases that match TRBD2. The V segment lost 5 bases and the J segment 4 bases; nucleotides outside the gene matches: 4. The CDR3 is made up of 13 amino acids. Looked up from germline, CDR1 is SQVTM and CDR2 is ANQGSEA. The sequenced part of the CDR3 DNA is TGCAGCGTTACGGGACTAGCGGTTTACGAG. Protein product: CSVTGLAVYE. The whole CDR3 reads CSVTGLAVYEQYF.

With respect to this clone: The read ends 3 residues shy of where the CDR3 ends; the end is completed using the germline J gene. The J gene is TRBJ1-2, the V gene TRBV5-1, with 8 bases identical to TRBD1. The length of the CDR3 is 14 residues. Germline V gene sequence: CDR1 SGHRS, CDR2 YFSETQ. V gave up 0 bases and J gave up 2 bases; unmatched junction bases: 0. The sequenced part of the CDR3 DNA is TGCGCCAGCAGCTTGGGGACAGGGAACTATGGC. This encodes CASSLGTGNYG. The full CDR3 protein reads CASSLGTGNYGYTF.

In the case of this clone: The sequenced fragment ends 3 residues before the CDR3 boundary, so the rest is inferred from the germline J gene. This chain uses TRBV12-5 with TRBJ1-2, with D maybe TRBD1 (6 bases). The germline V and J ends were trimmed by 3 bases and 7 bases, with 9 bases remaining between them. The CDR3 sequence is 12 residues long. Germline lookup yields CDR1 LGHNT and CDR2 FRNRAP. The CDR3 spells CASGFEGGGYTF. CDR3 bases read: TGTGCTAGTGGTTTTGAAGGGGGTGGC.

Concerning this clone: The CDR3 end is not reached by the read, which stops 3 residues before it; the germline J gene fills it in. This chain joins TRBV6-1 and TRBJ1-2, with 9 bases aligning to TRBD1. Per the germline V gene, CDR1 is MNHNS and CDR2 is SASEGT. The CDR3 runs to 15 residues. CDR3 bases read: TGTGCCAGCAGTGTTGGACAGGGGAGCTCCTACGAC. Protein product: CASSVGQGSSYD. The entire CDR3 protein reads CASSVGQGSSYDYTF.

Points on this clone: The read falls 3 residues short of the CDR3 end, and the missing part is taken from the germline J gene. The chain recombines TRBV19 with TRBJ1-5, with TRBD1 as a possible D gene (6 bases). V gave up 5 bases and J gave up 6 bases, with 14 bases separating them. Germline V CDR1 and CDR2: LNHDA, SQIVND (reference sequence). CDR3 size: 14 residues. The covered CDR3 bases are TGTGCCAGTAGTGGGGGGGGCTTAGTTCAGCCC. It codes for CASSGGGLVQP. The CDR3, in full, reads CASSGGGLVQPQHF.

A word on this clone: The read halts 3 residues ahead of the CDR3 end, with the missing end drawn from the germline J gene. The genes are TRBV19 and TRBJ2-3, with D tentatively TRBD1 (5 bases). From germline, CDR1 is LNHDA and CDR2 SQIVND (reference sequence). The CDR3 contains 17 residues. Incomplete CDR3 DNA: TGTGCCAGTAGTTCTCGCCAGACAGCGTATAGCAATCAGCCG. Its protein is CASSSRQTAYSNQP. From start to end, the CDR3 is CASSSRQTAYSNQPQYF.

A word on this clone: Read data end 3 residues before the CDR3 end; the end is taken from the germline J gene. The chain joins TRBV6-4 to TRBJ1-1, with D hard to call. The CDR3 covers 13 residues. V dropped 4 bases and J dropped 1 base, with 7 bases sitting between them. The germline V gene encodes CDR1 MRHNA and CDR2 SNTAGT. CDR3 amino acids: CASSVQWNTEAFF. Incomplete CDR3 DNA: TGTGCCAGCAGTGTCCAATGGAACACTGAA.

On this clone: Read data end 3 residues before the CDR3 end; the end is taken from the germline J gene. V usage is TRBV5-1 and J usage is TRBJ1-6, with TRBD1 as a possible D gene (6 bases). The CDR3 is made up of 16 amino acids. V lost 0 bases and J 9 bases, leaving 16 bases between the germline ends. The germline V gene encodes CDR1 SGHRS and CDR2 YFSETQ. The CDR3 loop reads CASSLGGGGISSPLHF. The CDR3 bases that were read are TGCGCCAGCAGCTTGGGTGGAGGGGGAATCAGTTCACCC.

Of note for this clone: Read coverage stops 3 residues before the CDR3 terminus; the germline J gene supplies the remainder. V is TRBV30 and J is TRBJ1-2; D perhaps matches TRBD1 (5 bases). V was cut by 3 bases and J by 0 bases, with 14 bases left in between. Germline V gene lookup returns CDR1 GTSNPN and CDR2 SVGIG (reference sequence). This CDR3 comprises 15 residues. This CDR3 reads CAWRLLGGPNYGYTF. CDR3 DNA (partial): TGTGCCTGGAGGTTGCTGGGGGGTCCTAACTATGGC.

With regard to this clone: The read falls 3 residues short of the CDR3 end, and the missing part is taken from the germline J gene. The rearrangement joins TRBV5-1 to TRBJ1-5; no clear D. V was shortened by 4 bases and J by 3 bases, with 8 bases between the two germline ends. The CDR3 sequence is 13 residues long. Germline V gene lookup returns CDR1 SGHRS and CDR2 YFSETQ. The CDR3: CASSLGLNQPQHF. The sequenced CDR3 bases are TGCGCCAGCAGCCTCGGACTCAATCAGCCC.

Worth noting for this clone: The read terminates 3 residues before the CDR3 end, so the remaining end is supplied by the germline J gene. This chain links TRBV5-1 with TRBJ2-2; D remains ambiguous. Germline assignment: CDR1 SGHRS and CDR2 YFSETQ. The CDR3 covers 12 residues. CDR3 protein: CASRLSNEKLFF. The CDR3 DNA, read in part, is TGCGCCAGCCGCCTTTCTAATGAAAAG. Based on the CDR3 plus reference TRBV5-1 and TRBJ2-2, the full variable domain is KAGVTQTPRYLIKTRGQQVTLSCSPISGHRSVSWYQQTPGQGLQFLFEYFSETQRNKGNFPGRFSGRQFSNSRSEMNVSTLELGDSALYLCASRLSNEKLFFGEGSRLTVL.

In the case of this clone: The CDR3 extends 3 residues past the end of the read, so its final part is completed from the germline J gene. V is TRBV20-1 and J is TRBJ2-5; a possible D gene is TRBD1 (5 bases). The V end was cut by 4 bases, the J end by 4 bases, with 22 bases between. The CDR3 totals 16 residues. Germline CDR1 is DFQATT and CDR2 is SNEGSKA (reference sequence). CDR3 bases read: TGCAGTGCTACCCCCCTCGAGCGTCTAAGGGGAGAGACC. It yields the protein CSATPLERLRGET. The whole CDR3 protein reads CSATPLERLRGETQYF.

As regards this clone: The CDR3 end falls 3 residues outside the read, so it is completed with the germline J gene. V usage is TRBV6-1 and J usage is TRBJ2-3; no firm D call. CDR1 MNHNS and CDR2 SASEGT come from the germline V gene. The V and J ends lost 3 bases and 8 bases respectively, with 9 bases between them. The CDR3 is 12 amino acids. CDR3 residues: CASSELAATQYF. CDR3 DNA (partial): TGTGCCAGCAGTGAGCTGGCTGCTACG.

As to this clone: The read gets to within 3 residues of the CDR3 end, and the germline J gene fills in the rest. The chain is built from TRBV2 and TRBJ1-1, with D possibly TRBD1 on 6 matching bases. The CDR3 runs to 12 residues. Looked up from germline, CDR1 is SNHLY and CDR2 is FYNNEI. V gave up 4 bases and J gave up 4 bases, with 7 bases separating them. The CDR3 sequence: CASSVQGTEAFF. CDR3 bases read: TGTGCCAGCAGTGTACAGGGCACTGAA. The full variable domain, rest sourced from reference TRBV2 and TRBJ1-1, is EPEVTQTPSHQVTQMGQEVILRCVPISNHLYFYWYRQILGQKVEFLVSFYNNEISEKSEIFDDQFSVERPDGSNFTLKIRSTKLEDSAMYFCASSVQGTEAFFGQGTRLTVV.

For this clone: The read falls 3 residues short of the CDR3 end, and the missing part is taken from the germline J gene. This chain uses TRBV19 with TRBJ1-5, with a tentative D call TRBD1 (5 bases). Germline lookup yields CDR1 LNHDA and CDR2 SQIVND (reference sequence). V dropped 5 bases and J dropped 7 bases, with 18 bases sitting between them. The CDR3 runs to 15 residues. The sequenced CDR3 bases are TGTGCCAGTAGTTTCCGCGGGACTCCTCGCCAGCCC. Its protein is CASSFRGTPRQP. The whole CDR3 region reads CASSFRGTPRQPQHF.

Points on this clone: The read falls 3 residues short of the CDR3 end, and the missing part is taken from the germline J gene. The V call is TRBV12-3 or TRBV12-4, the J call TRBJ1-5; D uncertain. The V and J ends lost 6 bases and 2 bases respectively, with 17 bases between them. CDR3 length: 16 residues. The DNA read from the CDR3 is TGTGCCAGCAGGCCTGGACTTTTCAGCGGCAATCAGCCC. It translates to CASRPGLFSGNQP. The whole CDR3 sequence reads CASRPGLFSGNQPQHF.

Points on this clone: The read finishes 3 residues shy of the CDR3 end, and the germline J gene is used to complete it. The J gene is TRBJ2-7, the V gene TRBV20-1, with 9 positions matching TRBD2. Trimming took 6 bases from V and 4 from J; bases not matched to a gene: 13. The CDR3 consists of 15 residues. Germline V gene sequence: CDR1 DFQATT, CDR2 SNEGSKA (reference sequence). Incomplete CDR3 DNA: TGCAGTGCCAGTGGAGGGACTAGCTCTTTGTACGAG. It codes for CSASGGTSSLYE. The whole CDR3 region reads CSASGGTSSLYEQYF.

Concerning this clone itself: The read finishes 3 residues shy of the CDR3 end, and the germline J gene is used to complete it. This sequence joins TRBV10-3 and TRBJ2-1; 12 nucleotides match TRBD2. The ends lost 3 bases at V and 8 bases at J; junction bases unmatched: 8. In germline, CDR1 is ENHRY, CDR2 SYGVKD. The CDR3 consists of 16 residues. The CDR3 sequence: CAISDSGLAGTDEQFF. CDR3 DNA (partial): TGTGCCATCAGTGACAGCGGACTAGCGGGGACGGATGAG.

On this clone itself: The DNA ends 3 residues before the CDR3 does, and the rest of the CDR3 is filled in from the germline J gene. This chain uses TRBV7-6 with TRBJ2-3; D is ambiguous. This CDR3 has 12 residues. CDR1 SGHVS and CDR2 FNYEAQ come from the germline V gene. V was shortened by 5 bases and J by 6 bases, with 9 bases between the two germline ends. Incomplete CDR3 DNA: TGTGCCAGCAGCCCGGCCGGGGATACG. It specifies CASSPAGDT. The entire CDR3 protein reads CASSPAGDTQYF. Supplemented by reference TRBV7-6 and TRBJ2-3, the full variable domain reads GAGVSQSPRYKVTKRGQDVALRCDPISGHVSLYWYRQALGQGPEFLTYFNYEAQQDKSGLPNDRFSAERPEGSISTLTIQRTEQRDSAMYRCASSPAGDTQYFGPGTRLTVL.

Of note for this clone: The read terminates 3 residues ahead of where the CDR3 ends, so the germline J gene completes it. V usage is TRBV7-3 and J usage is TRBJ1-1; D gene uncertain. This CDR3 region has 13 residues. Trimming left V 6 bases short and J 0 bases short, with 8 bases between. Germline V gene sequence: CDR1 SGHTA, CDR2 FQGTGA. The CDR3 bases that were read are TGTGCCAGCAGTTCACAGCTGAACACTGAA. Translation: CASSSQLNTE. The full CDR3 is CASSSQLNTEAFF.